The 4 T cell receptor beta chains presented below share a single source sample, sequenced in a study of blood T cell repertoires in COVID-19. Some clones are missing from TCRdb's copy, which holds only in-frame ones; the method was immunoSEQ multiplex PCR. The data hold over 50,000 clones, with about 86% observed a single time. The sequenced sample consisted of peripheral blood. These receptors were taken from a man in his 70s with active COVID-19.

The rearrangement joins TRBV7-2 to TRBJ1-3; 10 bases are a match to TRBD1. The CDR3 extends over 16 amino acids. CDR1 is SGHTA, CDR2 FQGNSA, per germline. The V segment lost 5 bases and the J segment 4 bases; nucleotides outside the gene matches: 8. The CDR3: CASSPFGTGAGNTIYF. The CDR3 coding sequence is TGTGCCAGCAGCCCTTTCGGGACAGGGGCAGGAAACACCATATATTTT.

This chain joins TRBV10-3 and TRBJ2-3; 11 nucleotides line up with TRBD2. Trimming took 4 bases from V and 5 from J; bases not matched to a gene: 5. In germline, CDR1 is ENHRY, CDR2 SYGVKD. The CDR3 runs 15 residues. The CDR3 DNA reads as TGTGCCATCAGTGTGCTAGCGGGGGGTGTAGATACGCAGTATTTT. Translation gives CAISVLAGGVDTQYF.

The CDR3 sequence is CASSIFVQGNQPQHF. Written as DNA, the CDR3 is TGTGCCAGTAGTATATTTGTCCAGGGTAATCAGCCCCAGCATTTT. The chain couples TRBV19 to TRBJ1-5, with a weak D call TRBD1 (5 bases). The CDR3 is made up of 15 amino acids. Trimming removed 2 bases at V and 4 bases at J, with 12 bases between. Germline-derived CDR1 and CDR2 are LNHDA and SQIVND (reference sequence).

The chain recombines TRBV24-1 with TRBJ2-5; 7 bases fit TRBD1. This CDR3 is 15 amino acids long. Trimming cost V 4 bases and J 7 bases; bases outside gene matches: 11. Germline CDR1 and CDR2: KGHDR and SFDVKD. CDR3 loop: CATSEGGRTVGTQYF. CDR3 DNA: TGTGCCACCAGTGAAGGGGGCAGGACAGTCGGGACCCAGTACTTC.